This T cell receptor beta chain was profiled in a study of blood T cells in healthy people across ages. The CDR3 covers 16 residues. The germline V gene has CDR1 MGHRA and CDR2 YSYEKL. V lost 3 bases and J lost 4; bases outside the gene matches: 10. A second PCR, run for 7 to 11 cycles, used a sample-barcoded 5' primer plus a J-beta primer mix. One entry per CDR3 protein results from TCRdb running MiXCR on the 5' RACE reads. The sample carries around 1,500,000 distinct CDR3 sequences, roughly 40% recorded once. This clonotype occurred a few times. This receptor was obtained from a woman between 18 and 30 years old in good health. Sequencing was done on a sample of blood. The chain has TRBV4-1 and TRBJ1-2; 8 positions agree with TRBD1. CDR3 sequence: CASSQPPGQGVYGYTF. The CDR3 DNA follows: TGCGCCAGCAGCCAGCCCCCTGGACAGGGAGTCTATGGCTACACCTTC.